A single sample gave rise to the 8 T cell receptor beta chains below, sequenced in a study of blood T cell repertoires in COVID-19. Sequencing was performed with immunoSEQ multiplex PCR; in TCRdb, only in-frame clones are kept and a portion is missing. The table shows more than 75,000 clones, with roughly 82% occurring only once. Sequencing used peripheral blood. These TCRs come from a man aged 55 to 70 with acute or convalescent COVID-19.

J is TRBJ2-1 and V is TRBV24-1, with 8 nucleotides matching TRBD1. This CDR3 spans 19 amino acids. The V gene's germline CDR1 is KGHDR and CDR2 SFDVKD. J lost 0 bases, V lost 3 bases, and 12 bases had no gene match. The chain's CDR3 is CATSDQRLTGASSYNEQFF. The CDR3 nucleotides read TGTGCCACCAGTGATCAACGATTGACAGGGGCGAGCTCCTACAATGAGCAGTTCTTC.

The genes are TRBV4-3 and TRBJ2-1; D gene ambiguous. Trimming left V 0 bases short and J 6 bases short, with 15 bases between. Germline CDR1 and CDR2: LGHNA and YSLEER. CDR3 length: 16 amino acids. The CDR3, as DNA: TGCGCCAGCAGCCAAGATCTCGCACCTTACGGCAATGAGCAGTTCTTC. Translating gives CASSQDLAPYGNEQFF.

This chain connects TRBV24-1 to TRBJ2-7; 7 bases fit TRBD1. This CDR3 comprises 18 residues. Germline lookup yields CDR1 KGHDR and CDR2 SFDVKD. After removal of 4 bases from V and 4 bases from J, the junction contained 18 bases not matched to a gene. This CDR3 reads CATSEHFSGTVVIYEQYF. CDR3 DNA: TGTGCCACCAGTGAACACTTTTCCGGGACAGTGGTAATATACGAGCAGTACTTC.

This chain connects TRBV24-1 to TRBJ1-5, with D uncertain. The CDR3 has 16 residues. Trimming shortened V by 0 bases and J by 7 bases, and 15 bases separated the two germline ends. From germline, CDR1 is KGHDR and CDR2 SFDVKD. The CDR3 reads CATSDLQRSSEQPQHF. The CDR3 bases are TGTGCCACCAGTGATTTGCAAAGGAGTAGCGAACAGCCCCAGCATTTT.

As DNA, the CDR3 is TGTGCCTGGAGCGCACGCGGGGAGCAGTACTTC. It is translated as CAWSARGEQYF. V usage is TRBV30 and J usage is TRBJ2-7; D is perhaps TRBD2 (5 bases). The CDR3 loop spans 11 amino acids. Germline CDR1 GTSNPN, CDR2 SVGIG (reference sequence). The V gene lost 3 bases and the J gene lost 7 bases, with 10 bases spanning the gap.

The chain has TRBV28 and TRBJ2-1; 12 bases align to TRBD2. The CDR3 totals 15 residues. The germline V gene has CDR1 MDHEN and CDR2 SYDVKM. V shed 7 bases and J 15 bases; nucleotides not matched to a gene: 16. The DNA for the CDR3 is TGTGCCAGCACTCTAAGGGGACTAGCGGGTCCCGGGGGGTTCTTC. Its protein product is CASTLRGLAGPGGFF.

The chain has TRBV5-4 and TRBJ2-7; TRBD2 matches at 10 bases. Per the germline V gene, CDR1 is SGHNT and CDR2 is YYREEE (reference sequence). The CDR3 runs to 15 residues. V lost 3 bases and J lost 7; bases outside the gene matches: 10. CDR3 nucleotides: TGTGCCAGCAGCTCCGCTAGCGGGAGCTTGGGGGAGCAGTACTTC. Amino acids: CASSSASGSLGEQYF.

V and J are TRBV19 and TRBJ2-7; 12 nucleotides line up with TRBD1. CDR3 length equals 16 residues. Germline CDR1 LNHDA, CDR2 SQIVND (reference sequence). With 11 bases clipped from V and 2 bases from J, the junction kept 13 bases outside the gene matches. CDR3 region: CASSQGQGAMPYEQYF. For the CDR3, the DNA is TGTGCCTCATCCCAGGGACAGGGGGCCATGCCCTACGAGCAGTACTTC.